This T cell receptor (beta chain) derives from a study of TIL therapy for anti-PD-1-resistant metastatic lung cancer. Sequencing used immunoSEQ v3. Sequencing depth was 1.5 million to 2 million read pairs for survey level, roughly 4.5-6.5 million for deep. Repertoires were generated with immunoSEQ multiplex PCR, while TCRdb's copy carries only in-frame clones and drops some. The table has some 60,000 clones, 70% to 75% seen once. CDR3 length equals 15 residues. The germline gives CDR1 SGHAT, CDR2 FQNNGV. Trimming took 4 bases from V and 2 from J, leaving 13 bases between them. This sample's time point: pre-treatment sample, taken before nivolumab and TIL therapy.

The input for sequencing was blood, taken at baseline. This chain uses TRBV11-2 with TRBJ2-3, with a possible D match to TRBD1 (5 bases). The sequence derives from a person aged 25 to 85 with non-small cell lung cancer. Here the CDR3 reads CASSSARAVTDTQYF. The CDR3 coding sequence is TGTGCCAGCAGCTCCGCCAGGGCCGTCACAGATACGCAGTATTTT.